Sequencing of this TCR beta chain was carried out in a study of Ad26.COV2.S vaccination and SARS-CoV-2 variants. Specified treatment: 15 to 20 received Ad26.COV2.S at low or high dose, single or two shots; 5 received placebo; per-sample allocation not given. Sampling was performed 63 days after the first vaccine or placebo injection. The donor's status was that of an adult aged 18-55 years in Boston. Sequencing was performed with immunoSEQ multiplex PCR; in TCRdb, only in-frame clones are kept and a portion is missing. This table has about 240,000 clones, approximately 88% appearing once. The CDR3 extends over 14 amino acids. The V and J ends lost 10 bases and 2 bases, in that order; junction bases with no gene match: 10. Per germline, CDR1 ENHRY and CDR2 SYGVKD.

The sequencing here drew on peripheral blood, taken in a trial of Ad26.COV2.S vaccine versus placebo. J is TRBJ2-7 and V is TRBV10-3; 8 positions match TRBD2. This receptor was obtained from a person aged 18-60 years who received the Ad26.COV2.S COVID-19 vaccine or a placebo. The CDR3 reads CATTRGGATYEQYF. The CDR3 coding sequence is TGTGCCACGACCCGGGGGGGGGCTACCTACGAGCAGTACTTC.